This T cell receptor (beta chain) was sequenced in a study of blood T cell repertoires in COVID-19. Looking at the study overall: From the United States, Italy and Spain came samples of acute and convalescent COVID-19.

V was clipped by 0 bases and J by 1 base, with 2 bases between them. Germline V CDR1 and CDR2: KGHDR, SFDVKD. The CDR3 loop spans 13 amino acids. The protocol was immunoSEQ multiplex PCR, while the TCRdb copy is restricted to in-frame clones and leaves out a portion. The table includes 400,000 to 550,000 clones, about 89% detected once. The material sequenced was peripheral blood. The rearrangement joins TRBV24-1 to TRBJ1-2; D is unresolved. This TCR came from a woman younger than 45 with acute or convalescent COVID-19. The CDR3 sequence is CATSDLHNYGYTF. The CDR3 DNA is TGTGCCACCAGTGATTTGCATAACTATGGCTACACCTTC.